This T cell receptor beta chain stems from a study of cytotoxic CD8 clonotypes in ibrutinib-treated CLL. Study at large: Collecting the response samples happened after a median roughly eleven months of treatment, with a range of 6 to 36. Across samples, productive templates numbered a few hundred thousand and productive rearrangements reached approximately 100,000 on average. Broader study findings: Public clonotypes were uncommon and contracted or stayed stable on treatment.

Clones were sequenced by immunoSEQ multiplex PCR, and TCRdb holds only the in-frame ones, with some missing. The repertoire includes more than 55,000 clones, around 68% of them detected once, and roughly 45% sits in the top ten. The CDR3 contains 15 residues. Trimming shortened V by 2 bases and J by 4 bases, and 15 bases separated the two germline ends. Germline V gene sequence: CDR1 SGHNT, CDR2 YYREEE (reference sequence). Worth noting for this clone: Antigen unknown.

V and J are TRBV5-4 and TRBJ1-1; the D gene is possibly TRBD1 (5 bases). The specimen was PBMCs, collected after 12 months of ibrutinib treatment. The sequence derives from a human donor with chronic lymphocytic leukemia. DNA of the CDR3: TGTGCCAGCAGCTTAGAATCCGGGAGGGGCACTGAAGCTTTCTTT. Its translation is CASSLESGRGTEAFF.